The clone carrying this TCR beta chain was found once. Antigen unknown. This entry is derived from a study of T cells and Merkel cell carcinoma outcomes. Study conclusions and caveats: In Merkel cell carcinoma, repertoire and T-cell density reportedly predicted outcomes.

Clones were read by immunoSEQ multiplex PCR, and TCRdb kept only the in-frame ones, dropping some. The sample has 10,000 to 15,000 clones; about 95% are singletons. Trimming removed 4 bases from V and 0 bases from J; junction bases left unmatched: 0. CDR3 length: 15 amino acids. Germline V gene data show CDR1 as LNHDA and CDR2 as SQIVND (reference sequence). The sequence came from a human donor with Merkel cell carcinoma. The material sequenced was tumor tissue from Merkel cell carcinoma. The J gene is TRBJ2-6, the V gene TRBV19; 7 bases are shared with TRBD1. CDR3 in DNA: TGTGCCAGTAGTAACAGGGGCTCTGGGGCCAACGTCCTGACTTTC. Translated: CASSNRGSGANVLTF.